This entry features one T cell receptor beta chain sequence. Its antigen specificity is not known. No base qualities exist here, and no much larger clone lies one base off it. In total, fewer than 750 healthy bone marrow donors made up the cohort. At the time of sampling, every cohort member was nominally healthy, though immune exposures that went unrecorded were likely present. The donor tested CMV seronegative, placing the donor among the 350 to 400 seronegative members of the cohort. A peripheral blood sample was provided by each donor, and peripheral blood mononuclear cells were used for TCR beta sequencing. The Qiagen DNeasy Blood Extraction Kit was used to extract genomic DNA from the blood cell samples. Receptor libraries were prepared by the immunoSEQ multiplex PCR assay. For the multiplex PCR, a mixture combining 60 forward primers for TCR Vbeta segments and 13 reverse primers for TCR Jbeta segments was used. The CDR3 region of rearranged TCR beta genes was amplified from genomic DNA by a multiplex PCR assay. The Illumina HiSeq System was used to sequence the amplified TCR beta libraries as 87-base-pair reads. Under the source paper's analysis protocol: Across the 500 to 750 repertoires, a later analysis counted tens of millions of unique TCR beta chains, roughly 11 million of which were shared by at least two donors. To remove PCR and sequencing errors, raw reads were error-corrected and collapsed into unique sequences using a nearest-neighbor algorithm that merged closely related sequences. CDR3 sequences were aligned to IMGT reference sequences to assign V, D and J gene segments. For a sequence to be retained, a match of at least six nucleotides to both a V gene segment and a J gene segment was required. Rearrangements were classified as productive when the CDR3 lacked stop codons and remained in frame with V and J, and all other rearrangements were classified as non-productive. Following IMGT convention, CDR3 was defined as the stretch from the second conserved V-encoded cysteine up to the conserved J-encoded phenylalanine. The earlier analysis of fewer than 750 of the donors excluded sequences that lacked an unambiguous match to a single V gene segment. An earlier analysis of several hundred of the donors called V segments functional above 56.7% productive rearrangements and segregating when the between-donor standard deviation exceeded 5%. A statistical classification framework was developed to diagnose cytomegalovirus status using the catalog of TCR beta chain sequences. In a later analysis, V and J genes were assigned by comparing TCR nucleotide sequences against IMGT/GENE-DB human TR gene sequences. A later analysis assigned CDR3 sequences and most-parsimonious VDJ recombination scenarios with the TCRdist pipeline. In a later analysis, each TCR beta chain was defined by its CDR3 amino acid sequence together with its V-gene family, and reads without a unique V-gene family were excluded. In a later analysis, around 650 highly shared, low-generation-probability nucleotide sequences were removed to address suspected cross-contamination and a sequencing artifact. A later analysis calculated a clonal expansion index for each public chain from normalized within-repertoire ranks of inferred template counts. In a later analysis, generation probabilities were computed with a VDJ recombination model fitted to out-of-frame rearrangements, and the resulting probabilities were checked against IGoR. Hypergeometric tests were used in a later analysis to score TCR-TCR, TCR-HLA and TCR-CMV co-occurrence, with a repertoire-size bias correction applied to the TCR pairs. A later analysis estimated false discovery rates by permuting HLA or CMV assignments 20 times. In a later analysis, co-occurring TCRs were grouped using DBSCAN, and TCRdist sequence similarity was added for clustering within HLA-allele-positive subsets. Co-occurrence clustering excluded repertoires with fewer than 30,000 or more than 120,000 public chains, plus five with anomalous nucleotide sharing. TCRdb stores this immuneACCESS table with in-frame sequences only. Part of the clones is absent; in the studies checked, under half of the shortfall reflects unresolved V genes, and no reason is known for the rest. That table is the source of V, J and clone size, and D and trimming were worked out from the DNA. The sample table holds 99,000 or so clones, of which roughly four fifths were seen once. The ten most abundant clones make up around 1.3% of the sample.

This record comes from a study of cytomegalovirus exposure and HLA in healthy donors (dated by TCRdb to 2016 to 2017). About the investigation overall: An earlier analysis of approximately 590 of the donors reported 250 to 300 Gb of sequence data and 100 million to 130 million unique TCR beta sequences from about 179 million T cells. Approximately 300 gigabases of sequencing data and around 80 million unique TCR sequences made up an early release that covered 500 to 700 HLA-typed donors. The genetic ancestry cluster associated with self-reported Caucasian donors included around four fifths of the 300 to 400 genotyped donors. The study was designed to test whether signatures of past pathogen exposure could be identified by cataloging public T cell receptors. Using immunosequencing, the study profiled T cell repertoires from about 650 subjects and related those repertoires to cytomegalovirus serostatus. A separate validation cohort of 90 to 150 different subjects was used in addition to the roughly 670-subject first cohort. To predict cytomegalovirus infection status, the study combined high-throughput TCR immunosequencing, statistical association of individual TCRs with disease status, and machine learning. In a later analysis, previously published TCR beta repertoires from some 640 donors were re-analyzed and high-resolution HLA genotyping was added so that TCR occurrence patterns could be studied. Rather than using new phenotypic data, the later analysis identified candidate immune exposures from TCR beta sequences and from how often those sequences occurred across donors. To decide whether each TCR beta V gene segment behaved as functional or pseudogenic, an earlier analysis of nearly 600 of the donors relied on high-throughput TCR beta sequencing. Donor age, sex, ethnicity and CMV serostatus were compiled together with the repertoire data. A later genetic analysis used genome-wide SNP genotypes for about 60% of the roughly 700 donors, treating that subset as a discovery cohort. Every repertoire in the discovery cohort had been generated on one and the same sequencing platform. Both class I and class II loci were covered by HLA typing, at four-digit resolution. Typing coverage differed by locus: A, B, C, DRB1 and DQB1 were typed in roughly 620-640 donors, DQA1 in about 500, DPA1 in nearly 610, and DPB1 in 400 to 480. Roughly 5 DR-DQ haplotypes were handled as single units for association and clustering, since linkage in the cohort was strong. Among around 400 genotyped donors of the cohort, an average of about 220,000 unique TCR beta nucleotide sequences was sequenced per donor, of which roughly 17% were non-productive. The research as a whole found: According to a later analysis, TCR association rates differed among HLA loci, with DRB1 alleles showing the most associated TCRs and HLA-C alleles showing the fewest. In a later analysis, several top co-occurrence clusters were reported to appear linked to parvovirus B19, influenza, CMV and Epstein-Barr virus. Immune exposure information for the cohort was limited to CMV serostatus. Linkage disequilibrium might explain the correlated functional status among segregating V segments, but an unknown experimental factor could not be excluded. Roughly uniform sequencing depth across donors was assumed in presence/absence analyses, although this assumption may not hold. In a later genetic analysis, fewer N-insertions in productive TCRs were reported among donors in an Asian-associated ancestry cluster than the approximately 670-donor mean. Three of the identified cytomegalovirus-associated TCR beta chains were confirmed in vitro to be specific for cytomegalovirus antigens. According to a later analysis, most CMV-associated TCR beta chains appeared to be HLA-restricted, and the HLA associations seemed to be driven largely by CMV exposure. V-gene and J-gene trimming of TCR beta chains was associated with a missense DCLRE1C variant in a later genetic analysis, and the association was replicated in an independent cohort. The study listed 150 to 200 TCR beta chains as associated with cytomegalovirus. Because counts were too low, roughly 16 rarely observed V segments, including chromosome 9 orphons, were excluded from the earlier analysis of several hundred of the donors. A further reported finding was that TCR beta sequences accurately predicted the HLA-A and HLA-B alleles for most subjects in the first cohort. Assigning TCR associations to individual alleles was difficult when HLA alleles, especially DR and DQ, strongly co-occurred. The classifier was reported to diagnose cytomegalovirus status with high specificity and sensitivity in both the original cohort and the validation cohort. The cohort was sequenced for TCR beta chains only, and without alpha or paired-chain data the features that could be detected were limited. While some public TCRs were present in many individuals, most TCR sequences turned up only very rarely across donors. A later analysis found that HLA-associated TCR beta chains were more clonally expanded and had lower generation probabilities than equally common non-associated chains. A cluster of highly shared sequence variants was judged likely to represent a technical artifact of the sequencing pipeline. In an earlier analysis of over 550 of the donors, most TCR beta V segments were observed in productive rearrangements about 87% or about 30% of the time, broadly matching IMGT annotations. Because some donors lacked HLA typing at each locus, the association tests relied only on the typed subset. The authors suggested that the approach could potentially be generalized to other disease states and immunological phenotypes. In a later analysis, over 15,000 TCR beta sequences were associated with specific HLA alleles at a false discovery rate of 0.05.

The sequencing sample was made of PBMCs. This TCR was sampled from a middle-aged man in good health and CMV-seronegative.

The CDR3 here reads CASRLAGGSTDTQYF. The nucleotide sequence is given as TGTGCCAGCAGGCTAGCGGGAGGGAGCACAGATACGCAGTATTTT. The rearrangement joined TRBV6-5 to TRBJ2-3; 12 of the junction bases match TRBD2. The CDR3, cysteine through phenylalanine, is 15 amino acids long. This entry keeps only the CDR3 DNA: 45 bases, framed from base 1. Ends trimmed: V by 6 bases, J by 0 bases; bases unmatched to a gene: 1. CDR1 MNHEY and CDR2 SVGAGI are derived from the germline V gene.